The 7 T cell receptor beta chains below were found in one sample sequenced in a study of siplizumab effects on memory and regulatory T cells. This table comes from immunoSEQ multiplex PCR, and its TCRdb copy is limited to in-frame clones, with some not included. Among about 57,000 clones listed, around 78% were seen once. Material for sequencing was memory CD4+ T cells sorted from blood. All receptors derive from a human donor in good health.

This CDR3 reads CASSDTGHTYEQYF. CDR3 in DNA: TGTGCCAGCTCGGATACGGGACACACCTACGAGCAGTACTTC. The chain carries TRBV18 and TRBJ2-7; D is perhaps TRBD1 (6 bases). The CDR3 spans 14 residues. Germline values: CDR1 KGHSH, CDR2 LQKENI. Between the trimmed V and J ends, which lost 6 bases and 2 bases, there was a span of 14 bases.

CDR3 sequence: CSVEDGTGGSREQYF. CDR3 nucleotide sequence: TGCAGCGTTGAAGATGGGACAGGGGGGTCCCGCGAGCAGTACTTC. The chain couples TRBV29-1 to TRBJ2-7; 11 positions agree with TRBD1. Germline lookup yields CDR1 SQVTM and CDR2 ANQGSEA. This CDR3 is 15 amino acids long. V lost 0 bases and J lost 6; bases outside the gene matches: 7.

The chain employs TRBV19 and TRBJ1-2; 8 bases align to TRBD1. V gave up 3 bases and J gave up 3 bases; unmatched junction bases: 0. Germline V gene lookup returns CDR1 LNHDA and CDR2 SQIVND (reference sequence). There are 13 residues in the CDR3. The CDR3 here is CASSMGQDYGYTF. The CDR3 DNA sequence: TGTGCCAGTAGTATGGGACAGGACTATGGCTACACCTTC.

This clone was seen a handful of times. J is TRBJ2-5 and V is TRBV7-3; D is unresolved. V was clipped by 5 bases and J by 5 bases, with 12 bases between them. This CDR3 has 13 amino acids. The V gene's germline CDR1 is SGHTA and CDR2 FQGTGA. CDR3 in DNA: TGTGCCAGCAGCCGTGGGTATGGGGAGACCCAGTACTTC. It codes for CASSRGYGETQYF.

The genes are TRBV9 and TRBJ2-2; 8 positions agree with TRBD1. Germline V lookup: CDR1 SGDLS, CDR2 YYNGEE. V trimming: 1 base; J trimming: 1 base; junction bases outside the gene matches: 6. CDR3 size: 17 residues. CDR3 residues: CASSVSTGTGNTGELFF. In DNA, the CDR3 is TGTGCCAGCAGCGTATCGACCGGGACAGGGAACACCGGGGAGCTGTTTTTT. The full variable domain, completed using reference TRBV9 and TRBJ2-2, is DSGVTQTPKHLITATGQRVTLRCSPRSGDLSVYWYQQSLDQGLQFLIQYYNGEERAKGNILERFSAQQFPDLHSELNLSSLELGDSALYFCASSVSTGTGNTGELFFGEGSRLTVL.

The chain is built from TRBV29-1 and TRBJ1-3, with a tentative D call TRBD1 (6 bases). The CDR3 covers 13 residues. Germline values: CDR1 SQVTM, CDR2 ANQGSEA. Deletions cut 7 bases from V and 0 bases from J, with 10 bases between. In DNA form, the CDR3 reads TGCAGCGGCCGGACAGTCTCTGGAAACACCATATATTTT. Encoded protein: CSGRTVSGNTIYF.

CDR3 DNA: TGTGCCAGCAGCTTTTCGGGGGACACCGGGGAGCTGTTTTTT. Translating it yields CASSFSGDTGELFF. The V call is TRBV11-3, the J call TRBJ2-2, with a possible D match to TRBD2 (6 bases). The germline CDR1 and CDR2 sequences are SGHNT and YENEEA. The CDR3 has 14 residues. Trimming left V 3 bases short and J 3 bases short, with 8 bases between.